A single sample is the source of the 30 T cell receptor beta chains below, sequenced in a study of siplizumab effects on memory and regulatory T cells. The table came from immunoSEQ multiplex PCR; TCRdb's copy has only in-frame clones and leaves some out. The sample has about 64,000 clones, around 96% seen once. Sequencing was done on a sample of naive CD8+ T cells sorted from blood. The receptors were sampled from a human donor in good health.

This clone was seen only once. This chain links TRBV13 with TRBJ1-1, with 9 bases identical to TRBD1. This CDR3 region has 15 residues. The V gene end was trimmed by 5 bases and the J gene end by 3 bases; junction bases not matched to a gene: 7. Looked up from germline, CDR1 is PRHDT and CDR2 is FYEKMQ (reference sequence). CDR3 in amino acids: CASSPRGQGDTEAFF. The CDR3 region has the DNA TGTGCCAGCAGCCCCAGGGGACAGGGTGACACTGAAGCTTTCTTT.

This rearrangement joins TRBV29-1 to TRBJ2-5, with a weak D call TRBD1 (6 bases). CDR3 length: 17 residues. From germline, CDR1 is SQVTM and CDR2 ANQGSEA. The V and J ends lost 2 bases and 2 bases respectively, with 21 bases between them. The DNA for the CDR3 is TGCAGCGTTGAAAGGCCTAAGGCAGGGGCGCGACAAGAGACCCAGTACTTC. Translation gives CSVERPKAGARQETQYF.

This chain joins TRBV19 and TRBJ1-1; tentatively, D is TRBD1 (5 bases). The ends were cut back, 8 bases at V and 3 bases at J, with 13 bases in the middle. CDR1 and CDR2 (germline): LNHDA, SQIVND (reference sequence). The length of the CDR3 is 13 residues. In DNA form, the CDR3 reads TGTGCCAGTGTCGGCAGGGCGGACACTGAAGCTTTCTTT. It is translated as CASVGRADTEAFF.

The V gene is TRBV27, the J gene TRBJ2-1; 7 nucleotides agree with TRBD1. This CDR3 contains 14 residues. Germline V gene lookup returns CDR1 MNHEY and CDR2 SMNVEV (reference sequence). Trimming took 3 bases from V and 4 from J; bases not matched to a gene: 3. CDR3 region: CASSFKQGYNEQFF. The CDR3 nucleotides read TGTGCCAGCAGTTTTAAACAGGGGTACAATGAGCAGTTCTTC.

This clone was picked up one time. This chain uses TRBV4-1 with TRBJ1-5; 7 positions match TRBD1. The CDR3 has 15 residues. J lost 0 bases, V lost 5 bases, and 4 bases had no gene match. CDR1 MGHRA and CDR2 YSYEKL come from the germline V gene. The CDR3 reads CASSLGQNSNQPQHF. The CDR3 DNA reads TGCGCCAGCAGCTTGGGACAGAATAGCAATCAGCCCCAGCATTTT.

This rearrangement joins TRBV19 to TRBJ2-1, with 7 bases lining up with TRBD1. Per germline, CDR1 LNHDA and CDR2 SQIVND (reference sequence). Losses at the gene ends were 3 bases for V and 4 bases for J; bases not matched to a gene: 6. The CDR3 covers 15 residues. In nucleotides, the CDR3 is TGTGCCAGTAGTATCGGGACAGACTATTACAATGAGCAGTTCTTC. This encodes CASSIGTDYYNEQFF.

The chain is built from TRBV6-5 and TRBJ2-1, with D possibly TRBD1 on 5 matching bases. V was shortened by 8 bases and J by 0 bases, with 14 bases between the two germline ends. Per the germline V gene, CDR1 is MNHEY and CDR2 is SVGAGI. The CDR3 sequence is 15 residues long. The CDR3 reads CASVQVPNSYNEQFF. CDR3 coding DNA: TGTGCCAGCGTACAGGTTCCTAACTCCTACAATGAGCAGTTCTTC.

Notes on this clone: The junction does not match germline at one end; this may be a read error. The chain joins TRBV6-1 to TRBJ2-7; 11 bases are a match to TRBD2. CDR1 is MNHNS and CDR2 is SASEGT in the germline V gene. This CDR3 comprises 13 residues. CDR3 DNA sequence: TGTGCCAGCAGGGAAGGGGCCGGGACTAGCGGGTACTTC. Translation gives CASREGAGTSGYF.

CDR3 amino acids: CASSLGNEQYF. The CDR3, as DNA: TGTGCCAGCAGCTTAGGGAACGAGCAGTACTTC. The chain combines TRBV7-3 with TRBJ2-7; D gene unclear. Germline V gives CDR1 SGHTA, CDR2 FQGTGA. Trimming left V 2 bases short and J 5 bases short, with 4 bases between. This CDR3 is 11 amino acids long.

The chain joins TRBV7-2 to TRBJ1-1; D is unclear. The CDR3 contains 11 residues. Germline CDR1 is SGHTA and CDR2 is FQGNSA. The V and J ends lost 4 bases and 10 bases respectively, with 10 bases between them. The CDR3 DNA sequence: TGTGCCAGCAGCTCATCTTACACAGCTTTCTTT. Translating it yields CASSSSYTAFF.

This sequence joins TRBV9 and TRBJ1-2, with D unclear. Trimming left V 0 bases short and J 4 bases short, with 10 bases between. The CDR3 covers 14 residues. Germline values: CDR1 SGDLS, CDR2 YYNGEE. CDR3 region: CASSVGEGTYGYTF. CDR3 nucleotide sequence: TGTGCCAGCAGCGTAGGTGAGGGCACCTATGGCTACACCTTC.

This chain links TRBV29-1 with TRBJ2-7; D might be TRBD2 (6 bases). Germline V gives CDR1 SQVTM, CDR2 ANQGSEA. The germline V and J ends were trimmed by 4 bases and 0 bases, with 10 bases remaining between them. The CDR3 has 13 amino acids. The CDR3 region has the DNA TGCAGCGTTGGGAGGGACCACTCCTACGAGCAGTACTTC. Translation gives CSVGRDHSYEQYF.

The chain carries TRBV30 and TRBJ1-5, with TRBD1 as a possible D gene (5 bases). CDR1 GTSNPN and CDR2 SVGIG come from the germline V gene (reference sequence). The CDR3 is 16 residues long. Trimming pared 4 bases from V and 4 bases from J, leaving 20 bases between. CDR3 nucleotides: TGTGCCTGGAAATGTGGGGCGCAGGGTGAGAATCAGCCCCAGCATTTT. Translating it yields CAWKCGAQGENQPQHF.

V gene TRBV29-1 combines with J gene TRBJ1-1; a weak D match, TRBD1 (6 bases). CDR3 length: 15 residues. With 2 bases removed from V and 0 bases from J, the gap between germline ends came to 13 bases. Germline CDR1 SQVTM, CDR2 ANQGSEA. DNA for the CDR3: TGCAGCGTTGAAATGGAGTACAGGGTGAACACTGAAGCTTTCTTT. Its protein is CSVEMEYRVNTEAFF. The whole variable domain, filled in from reference TRBV29-1 and TRBJ1-1, reads SAVISQKPSRDICQRGTSLTIQCQVDSQVTMMFWYRQQPGQSLTLIATANQGSEATYESGFVIDKFPISRPNLTFSTLTVSNMSPEDSSIYLCSVEMEYRVNTEAFFGQGTRLTVV.

This chain connects TRBV4-1 to TRBJ2-3; D is undetermined. The ends were cut back, 1 base at V and 2 bases at J, with 19 bases in the middle. The V gene's germline CDR1 is MGHRA and CDR2 YSYEKL. The CDR3 covers 18 residues. CDR3 bases: TGCGCCAGCAGCCAAGTCCTCCAGAGCAGGTTTTACACAGATACGCAGTATTTT. Translating gives CASSQVLQSRFYTDTQYF.

This chain joins TRBV27 and TRBJ1-4; 7 bases are a match to TRBD1. V was pared by 2 bases and J by 13 bases, with 7 bases of the junction left unmatched. CDR1 and CDR2 from the germline V gene are MNHEY and SMNVEV (reference sequence). The CDR3 is 13 residues long. The DNA for the CDR3 is TGTGCCAGCAGTTTAAGTTCGGGACAGAGACTGTTTTTT. It translates to CASSLSSGQRLFF. Supplemented by reference TRBV27 and TRBJ1-4, the full variable domain reads EAQVTQNPRYLITVTGKKLTVTCSQNMNHEYMSWYRQDPGLGLRQIYYSMNVEVTDKGDVPEGYKVSRKEKRNFPLILESPSPNQTSLYFCASSLSSGQRLFFGSGTQLSVL.

This chain joins TRBV11-2 and TRBJ2-5; D not resolved. Germline loops: CDR1 SGHAT, CDR2 FQNNGV. V was trimmed by 4 bases and J by 5 bases, leaving 8 bases between them. This CDR3 has 12 residues. The CDR3 coding sequence is TGTGCCAGCAGCTCCGAAGGGGAGACCCAGTACTTC. This encodes CASSSEGETQYF.

CDR3 region: CSAQGETQYF. DNA of the CDR3: TGCAGTGCTCAAGGAGAGACCCAGTACTTC. This chain joins TRBV20-1 and TRBJ2-5, with unresolved D. Trimming removed 5 bases from V and 4 bases from J, with 5 bases in between. Germline V gene lookup returns CDR1 DFQATT and CDR2 SNEGSKA (reference sequence). This CDR3 contains 10 residues.

This chain links TRBV5-4 with TRBJ2-7; D ambiguous. V lost 2 bases and J 1 base, leaving 10 bases between the germline ends. The CDR3 consists of 14 residues. In germline, CDR1 is SGHNT, CDR2 YYREEE (reference sequence). CDR3: CASSFKDGSYEQYF. The CDR3 DNA sequence: TGTGCCAGCAGCTTTAAGGACGGTTCCTACGAGCAGTACTTC.

The rearrangement links TRBV5-1 to TRBJ2-3; tentative D call: TRBD1 (5 bases). The V and J ends lost 3 bases and 0 bases respectively, with 11 bases between them. The germline CDR1 and CDR2 sequences are SGHRS and YFSETQ. The CDR3 is 15 amino acids. CDR3: CASSSRELSTDTQYF. The CDR3 coding sequence is TGCGCCAGCAGCTCCAGGGAACTTAGCACAGATACGCAGTATTTT.

Of note for this clone: Additional DNA sequences in this sample encode the identical CDR3. The chain links TRBV29-1 to TRBJ2-7, with 7 bases matching TRBD2. Germline loops: CDR1 SQVTM, CDR2 ANQGSEA. V lost 6 bases to trimming and J lost 4 bases; unmatched junction nucleotides: 0. There are 10 residues in the CDR3. This CDR3 is CSVGGYEQYF. Here the CDR3 DNA reads TGCAGCGTCGGGGGGTACGAGCAGTACTTC.

The genes are TRBV19 and TRBJ1-2, with D unclear. The CDR3 has 11 amino acids. Trimming cost V 7 bases and J 3 bases, with 6 bases left between them. The germline gives CDR1 LNHDA, CDR2 SQIVND (reference sequence). CDR3 loop: CASTSDYGYTF. The CDR3, as DNA: TGTGCCAGTACGTCGGACTATGGCTACACCTTC.

The chain joins TRBV4-1 to TRBJ1-4; no reliable D call. The V gene's germline CDR1 is MGHRA and CDR2 YSYEKL. The CDR3 sequence is 13 residues long. V was cut by 2 bases and J by 2 bases, with 3 bases left in between. The CDR3, as DNA: TGCGCCAGCAGCCAACCTACTAATGAAAAACTGTTTTTT. Its protein product is CASSQPTNEKLFF.

The genes are TRBV27 and TRBJ2-1; D is perhaps TRBD1 or TRBD2 (5 bases each). Deletions cut 3 bases from V and 6 bases from J, with 12 bases between. Germline V gives CDR1 MNHEY, CDR2 SMNVEV (reference sequence). The CDR3 is 14 amino acids. CDR3 coding DNA: TGTGCCAGCAGTTTCGGAACAGGACTCAATGAGCAGTTCTTC. Protein product: CASSFGTGLNEQFF.

V usage is TRBV2 and J usage is TRBJ2-3, with 8 bases matching TRBD2. V lost 5 bases, J lost 2 bases, and 3 bases stayed unmatched. The CDR3 is made up of 14 amino acids. Germline CDR1 reads SNHLY; CDR2 reads FYNNEI. CDR3 loop: CASSRGGYTDTQYF. The CDR3 DNA follows: TGTGCCAGCAGTCGGGGGGGGTACACAGATACGCAGTATTTT.

This chain links TRBV2 with TRBJ2-3; D not certain. Germline V lookup: CDR1 SNHLY, CDR2 FYNNEI. The CDR3 runs 14 residues. With 0 bases removed from V and 1 base from J, the gap between germline ends came to 5 bases. The CDR3 sequence: CASSEAQRTDTQYF. The CDR3 DNA is TGTGCCAGCAGTGAAGCGCAGCGCACAGATACGCAGTATTTT.

The chain links TRBV4-3 to TRBJ2-5; 7 bases map to TRBD1. The V gene's germline CDR1 is LGHNA and CDR2 YSLEER. The CDR3 extends over 15 amino acids. J was trimmed by 3 bases and V by 1 base; bases with no gene match: 5. CDR3 in amino acids: CASSQGTGLEETQYF. The CDR3 coding sequence is TGCGCCAGCAGCCAAGGGACAGGCCTCGAAGAGACCCAGTACTTC.

This clone was picked up one time. The gene calls are TRBV15 and TRBJ2-5; D might be TRBD1 or TRBD2, each matching 6 bases. V was pared by 0 bases and J by 4 bases, with 15 bases between. Per germline, CDR1 LNHNV and CDR2 YYDKDF (reference sequence). The CDR3 extends over 16 amino acids. In nucleotides, the CDR3 is TGTGCCACCAGCAGAGACGGGTCGGGGGCCCGAGAGACCCAGTACTTC. It translates to CATSRDGSGARETQYF.

V and J are TRBV2 and TRBJ1-2; D is possibly TRBD1 (6 bases). The CDR3 extends over 14 amino acids. V shed 8 bases and J shed 5 bases, with 18 bases lying between them. Germline CDR1 reads SNHLY; CDR2 reads FYNNEI. The CDR3 reads CASGQWDTSYGYTF. The CDR3 bases are TGTGCCAGCGGACAGTGGGACACTAGTTATGGCTACACCTTC.

The V and J genes are TRBV4-3 and TRBJ2-7; tentative D call: TRBD2 (5 bases). V gave up 0 bases and J gave up 3 bases, with 12 bases separating them. This CDR3 is built from 15 residues. Germline CDR1 is LGHNA and CDR2 is YSLEER. This CDR3 is CASSQDWGEGYEQYF. The CDR3 nucleotides are TGCGCCAGCAGCCAAGATTGGGGTGAGGGCTACGAGCAGTACTTC.